These T cell receptor beta chains were read from a single sample in a study of shared clonotypes between healthy human individuals. Sequenced by immunoSEQ multiplex PCR; TCRdb stores in-frame clones only, minus some. Of approximately 350,000 clones detected, roughly 96% appear once; the ten largest clones hold approximately 0.32%. Sequenced input: memory CD8+ T cells sorted from blood. The source is a man younger than 40 in good health. CDR3s include the opening cysteine and the closing phenylalanine or tryptophan. Each record gives: D gene, clone size, J gene, V gene, CDR3 DNA, CDR3 protein. The D gene is left open where the match is weak. Clone size, where shown, is once, few, many, or a class for clones that have expanded.

D gene: TRBD1
clone size: NA
J gene: TRBJ2-5
V gene: TRBV10-3
CDR3 DNA: TGTGCCATCAGCCCCAGACAGGGAATAGAGACCCAGTACTTC
CDR3 protein: CAISPRQGIETQYF

D gene: TRBD1
clone size: NA
J gene: TRBJ2-2
V gene: TRBV19
CDR3 DNA: TGTGCCAGTAGCGAAGGGACAGGGGGCAACGGGGAGCTGTTTTTT
CDR3 protein: CASSEGTGGNGELFF

D gene: NA
clone size: NA
J gene: TRBJ2-7
V gene: TRBV29-1
CDR3 DNA: TGCAGCGTCCGAAGGGACGGATCCTACGAGCAGTACTTC
CDR3 protein: CSVRRDGSYEQYF

D gene: TRBD2
clone size: few
J gene: TRBJ2-3
V gene: TRBV6-1
CDR3 DNA: TGTGCCAGCAGTGAAGCAATCTGGACTAGCGGGTTCACAGATACGCAGTATTTT
CDR3 protein: CASSEAIWTSGFTDTQYF

D gene: NA
clone size: NA
J gene: TRBJ2-2
V gene: TRBV4-1
CDR3 DNA: TGCGCCACCAGGGCGGCGGGACAGCATTACACCGGGGAGCTGTTTTTT
CDR3 protein: CATRAAGQHYTGELFF

D gene: NA
clone size: NA
J gene: TRBJ1-4
V gene: TRBV7-9
CDR3 DNA: TGTGCCAGCAGCTTATATGAGGAGGCACGCGAAAAACTGTTTTTT
CDR3 protein: CASSLYEEAREKLFF

D gene: NA
clone size: NA
J gene: TRBJ2-7
V gene: TRBV7-2
CDR3 DNA: TGTGCCAGCAGCTTGGGCGGGAACTCCTACGAGCAGTACTTC
CDR3 protein: CASSLGGNSYEQYF

D gene: NA
clone size: NA
J gene: TRBJ2-2
V gene: TRBV7-9
CDR3 DNA: TGTGCCAGCGGCGGCGGGGAGCTGTTTTTT
CDR3 protein: CASGGGELFF

D gene: NA
clone size: NA
J gene: TRBJ2-5
V gene: TRBV10-2
CDR3 DNA: TGCGCCAGCAGTGAACGGTCAAACCAAGAGACCCAGTACTTC
CDR3 protein: CASSERSNQETQYF

D gene: NA
clone size: NA
J gene: TRBJ2-7
V gene: TRBV10-3
CDR3 DNA: TGTGCCATCGGGGCACCGAGGGACGCGCAGTACTTC
CDR3 protein: CAIGAPRDAQYF

D gene: NA
clone size: NA
J gene: TRBJ1-1
V gene: TRBV20-1
CDR3 DNA: TGCAGTGCTAGACTACTGGGTGAAGCTTTCTTT
CDR3 protein: CSARLLGEAFF

D gene: NA
clone size: NA
J gene: TRBJ1-4
V gene: TRBV15
CDR3 DNA: TGTGCCACCAGCAACTCACCTCAGGCTAATGAAAAACTGTTTTTT
CDR3 protein: CATSNSPQANEKLFF

D gene: TRBD1
clone size: NA
J gene: TRBJ2-3
V gene: TRBV30
CDR3 DNA: TGTGCCTGGACCCCGGACAGGGATGGCACAGATACGCAGTATTTT
CDR3 protein: CAWTPDRDGTDTQYF

D gene: NA
clone size: NA
J gene: TRBJ1-1
V gene: TRBV6-1
CDR3 DNA: TGTGCCAGCAGTGAACTTGACAGCCTGAACACTGAAGCTTTCTTT
CDR3 protein: CASSELDSLNTEAFF

D gene: TRBD1
clone size: NA
J gene: TRBJ1-4
V gene: TRBV28
CDR3 DNA: TGTGCCAGCAGTCTTAACAGGGGGTCTGAAAAACTGTTTTTT
CDR3 protein: CASSLNRGSEKLFF

D gene: NA
clone size: once
J gene: TRBJ1-5
V gene: TRBV5-1
CDR3 DNA: TGCGCCAGCAGCTACCTAATTCGGTCCCAGCATTTT
CDR3 protein: CASSYLIRSQHF

D gene: NA
clone size: NA
J gene: TRBJ2-5
V gene: TRBV28
CDR3 DNA: TGTGCCAGCAGTTTATCTGGCCCCGGGGAGACCCAGTACTTC
CDR3 protein: CASSLSGPGETQYF

D gene: NA
clone size: NA
J gene: TRBJ2-1
V gene: TRBV28
CDR3 DNA: TGTGCCAGCAGTTTCGTTACCTTAGCGGACGGTGAGCAGTTCTTC
CDR3 protein: CASSFVTLADGEQFF

D gene: TRBD1
clone size: NA
J gene: TRBJ1-4
V gene: TRBV7-2
CDR3 DNA: TGTGCCAGCAGCTTCGGACAGGGCTTTGCAACTAATGAAAAACTGTTTTTT
CDR3 protein: CASSFGQGFATNEKLFF

D gene: TRBD1
clone size: NA
J gene: TRBJ1-1
V gene: TRBV6-1
CDR3 DNA: TGTGCCAGCAGGACCGGGACAGGGGAGGGAAGAGCTTTCTTT
CDR3 protein: CASRTGTGEGRAFF

D gene: TRBD2
clone size: NA
J gene: TRBJ2-2
V gene: TRBV5-1
CDR3 DNA: TGCGCCAGCAGCACTAGCGGGAGGAACACCGGGGAGCTGTTTTTT
CDR3 protein: CASSTSGRNTGELFF

D gene: TRBD1
clone size: NA
J gene: TRBJ2-7
V gene: TRBV27
CDR3 DNA: TGTGCCAGCAGTTTACGGACAGGGGGGACCTACGAGCAGTACTTC
CDR3 protein: CASSLRTGGTYEQYF

D gene: NA
clone size: NA
J gene: TRBJ2-5
V gene: TRBV6-1
CDR3 DNA: TGTGCCAGCAGTGCCCAGCGGACCCAGTACTTC
CDR3 protein: CASSAQRTQYF

D gene: TRBD2
clone size: NA
J gene: TRBJ2-3
V gene: TRBV27
CDR3 DNA: TGTGCCAGCAGTCCTCTAGCGGGAGTAAGGCCCACAGATACGCAGTATTTT
CDR3 protein: CASSPLAGVRPTDTQYF

D gene: NA
clone size: NA
J gene: TRBJ2-7
V gene: TRBV6-5
CDR3 DNA: TGTGCCAGCAGTTACTCGACTAGAAGTTACGAGCAGTACTTC
CDR3 protein: CASSYSTRSYEQYF

D gene: NA
clone size: once
J gene: TRBJ1-1
V gene: TRBV2
CDR3 DNA: TGTGCCAGCAGGAACAGGGTAATAAACACTGAAGCTTTCTTT
CDR3 protein: CASRNRVINTEAFF

D gene: TRBD1
clone size: once
J gene: TRBJ2-3
V gene: TRBV18
CDR3 DNA: TGTGCCAGCTCACTGGGGACAGGGGGCGCGGAAGATACGCAGTATTTT
CDR3 protein: CASSLGTGGAEDTQYF

D gene: TRBD1
clone size: NA
J gene: TRBJ1-3
V gene: TRBV2
CDR3 DNA: TGTGCCAGCAGGACCGGGACAGGCCTCTCTGGAAACACCATATATTTT
CDR3 protein: CASRTGTGLSGNTIYF

D gene: NA
clone size: NA
J gene: TRBJ2-7
V gene: TRBV27
CDR3 DNA: TGTGCCAGCAGTTCAATAACAGCGGAGTATTCCTACGAGCAGTACTTC
CDR3 protein: CASSSITAEYSYEQYF

D gene: NA
clone size: NA
J gene: TRBJ1-2
V gene: TRBV19
CDR3 DNA: TGTGCCAGTAGTATATTTGGGGGAGAAGGCTATGGCTACACCTTC
CDR3 protein: CASSIFGGEGYGYTF

D gene: TRBD2
clone size: NA
J gene: TRBJ2-7
V gene: TRBV4-1
CDR3 DNA: TGCGCCAGCAGCCGACTAGCGGGAGCCTACGAGCAGTACTTC
CDR3 protein: CASSRLAGAYEQYF

D gene: NA
clone size: NA
J gene: TRBJ1-1
V gene: TRBV18
CDR3 DNA: TGTGCCAGCTCACCCAACCCGAGCGTTGAAGCTTTCTTT
CDR3 protein: CASSPNPSVEAFF

D gene: NA
clone size: NA
J gene: TRBJ1-1
V gene: TRBV7-3
CDR3 DNA: TGTGCCGGCAGCACAGGGTTGGAAGGCACTGAAGCTTTCTTT
CDR3 protein: CAGSTGLEGTEAFF

D gene: NA
clone size: NA
J gene: TRBJ1-1
V gene: TRBV20-1
CDR3 DNA: TGCAGTGCTAGGTCAGGGATCACGGCTTTCTTT
CDR3 protein: CSARSGITAFF

D gene: TRBD1
clone size: NA
J gene: TRBJ1-1
V gene: TRBV7-8
CDR3 DNA: TGTGCCAGCAGCTCCCGTCAGGGGGCGGGGGAAGCTTTCTTT
CDR3 protein: CASSSRQGAGEAFF

D gene: NA
clone size: NA
J gene: TRBJ2-5
V gene: TRBV4-1
CDR3 DNA: TGCGCCAGCAGCCAGGATGACAGGCGGGGCGGGGAGACCCAGTACTTC
CDR3 protein: CASSQDDRRGGETQYF

D gene: NA
clone size: NA
J gene: TRBJ2-3
V gene: TRBV7-2
CDR3 DNA: TGTGCCAGCAGCTTCACACCGGGACTGAGCACAGATACGCAGTATTTT
CDR3 protein: CASSFTPGLSTDTQYF

D gene: NA
clone size: NA
J gene: TRBJ2-7
V gene: TRBV10-3
CDR3 DNA: TGTGCCATCAGTGGCCCTAGTGACGAGCAGTACTTC
CDR3 protein: CAISGPSDEQYF

D gene: TRBD2
clone size: NA
J gene: TRBJ2-5
V gene: TRBV5-8
CDR3 DNA: TGTGCCAGCAGCTCTAGCGGGAGGGGGTCGGAGACCCAGTACTTC
CDR3 protein: CASSSSGRGSETQYF

D gene: TRBD2
clone size: NA
J gene: TRBJ2-1
V gene: TRBV5-6
CDR3 DNA: TGTGCCAGCACCCACCTGGGGAGGGAAGACAATGAGCAGTTCTTC
CDR3 protein: CASTHLGREDNEQFF

D gene: NA
clone size: few
J gene: TRBJ1-3
V gene: TRBV15
CDR3 DNA: TGTGCCACCAGCAGAGATGGAAGTGGGAGAAACACCATATATTTT
CDR3 protein: CATSRDGSGRNTIYF

D gene: NA
clone size: NA
J gene: TRBJ2-3
V gene: TRBV19
CDR3 DNA: TGTGCCAGTAGTATGATTAGCCTAACGGGACATACGCAGTATTTT
CDR3 protein: CASSMISLTGHTQYF

D gene: NA
clone size: NA
J gene: TRBJ1-1
V gene: TRBV4-2
CDR3 DNA: TGTGCCAGCAGCCAAGATAGGACGAACACTGAAGCTTTCTTT
CDR3 protein: CASSQDRTNTEAFF

D gene: TRBD1
clone size: NA
J gene: TRBJ1-2
V gene: TRBV18
CDR3 DNA: TGTGCCAGCTCACCGACAGGGGAGGGCTACACCTTC
CDR3 protein: CASSPTGEGYTF

D gene: TRBD1
clone size: NA
J gene: TRBJ2-7
V gene: TRBV19
CDR3 DNA: TGTGCCAGTAGTAAGGACAGGGGTTCCTACGAGCAGTACTTC
CDR3 protein: CASSKDRGSYEQYF

D gene: NA
clone size: NA
J gene: TRBJ1-4
V gene: TRBV30
CDR3 DNA: TGTGCCTGGAGTAAAAACATTGGGGATGAAAAACTGTTTTTT
CDR3 protein: CAWSKNIGDEKLFF

D gene: NA
clone size: NA
J gene: TRBJ2-2
V gene: TRBV11-2
CDR3 DNA: TGTGCCAGCAGCTTAGTCGGCGCTGCGACCCCCGGGGAGCTGTTTTTT
CDR3 protein: CASSLVGAATPGELFF

D gene: TRBD1
clone size: NA
J gene: TRBJ1-2
V gene: TRBV18
CDR3 DNA: TGTGCCAGCTCAGACGACAGGGGCGGCTATGGCTACACCTTC
CDR3 protein: CASSDDRGGYGYTF

D gene: NA
clone size: NA
J gene: TRBJ1-1
V gene: TRBV30
CDR3 DNA: TGTGCCTGGAAAGCGGTAACTGAAGCTTTCTTT
CDR3 protein: CAWKAVTEAFF

D gene: NA
clone size: NA
J gene: TRBJ2-1
V gene: TRBV4-2
CDR3 DNA: TGTGCCAGCAGCGACGATATGAACAATGAGCAGTTCTTC
CDR3 protein: CASSDDMNNEQFF

D gene: NA
clone size: NA
J gene: TRBJ1-5
V gene: TRBV7-9
CDR3 DNA: TGTGCCAGCAGCTTGACAGGCAATCAGCCCCAGCATTTT
CDR3 protein: CASSLTGNQPQHF

D gene: NA
clone size: NA
J gene: TRBJ2-5
V gene: TRBV20-1
CDR3 DNA: TGCAGTTTGGACGGTGGGGAGACCCAGTACTTC
CDR3 protein: CSLDGGETQYF

D gene: TRBD2
clone size: NA
J gene: TRBJ2-5
V gene: TRBV6-5
CDR3 DNA: TGTGCCAGCAGTTACGCCGGGAGGGCAGGGCGGACCCAGTACTTC
CDR3 protein: CASSYAGRAGRTQYF

D gene: NA
clone size: NA
J gene: TRBJ2-7
V gene: TRBV4-2
CDR3 DNA: TGTGCCAGCAGCCCAAAAGGACTAGTCAGGGGAGGAAACTACGAGCAGTACTTC
CDR3 protein: CASSPKGLVRGGNYEQYF